This T cell receptor beta chain originates from a study of T-cell reconstitution after alpha-beta-depleted transplantation in children. Findings and limits, study-wide: There were reportedly several hundred expanded graft clones from which alpha-beta T cells came about two months after transplant. There were some patients whose high TCRbeta diversity at day 60 came from surviving recipient T cells and thymic progenitors.

A TCRbeta library incorporating unique molecular identifiers was prepared. In TCRdb, the PCR reads were re-called with MiXCR into one record per CDR3 protein. The table shows about 460,000 distinct CDR3 sequences, with about 11% occurring only once. There are many counts of this clonotype. Its target is unknown. The sample consisted of PBMCs, taken before TCRalphabeta/CD19-depleted stem cell transplant. The source is a child aged 2 to 15 with inherited bone marrow failure, due to receive a stem cell transplant.

The CDR3 nucleotides read TGCGCCAGCAGCCAAGAACAGGGGGCTTTGGAGACCCAGTACTTC. Encoded protein: CASSQEQGALETQYF. The chain employs TRBV4-3 and TRBJ2-5; 9 bases map to TRBD1. The length of the CDR3 is 15 residues. Unmatched junction bases numbered 4, after V lost 0 bases and J lost 5 bases. Germline CDR1 reads LGHNA; CDR2 reads YSLEER.